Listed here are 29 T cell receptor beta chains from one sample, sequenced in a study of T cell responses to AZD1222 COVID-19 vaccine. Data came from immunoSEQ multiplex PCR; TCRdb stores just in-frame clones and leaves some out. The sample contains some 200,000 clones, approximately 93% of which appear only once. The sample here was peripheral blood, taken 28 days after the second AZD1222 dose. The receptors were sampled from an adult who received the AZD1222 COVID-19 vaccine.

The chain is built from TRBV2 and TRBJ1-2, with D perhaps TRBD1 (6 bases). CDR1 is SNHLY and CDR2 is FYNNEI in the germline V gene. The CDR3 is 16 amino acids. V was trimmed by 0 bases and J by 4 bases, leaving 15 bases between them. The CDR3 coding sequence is TGTGCCAGCAGTGAAGCGGGGGCGCTCGGATCCTATGGCTACACCTTC. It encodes CASSEAGALGSYGYTF.

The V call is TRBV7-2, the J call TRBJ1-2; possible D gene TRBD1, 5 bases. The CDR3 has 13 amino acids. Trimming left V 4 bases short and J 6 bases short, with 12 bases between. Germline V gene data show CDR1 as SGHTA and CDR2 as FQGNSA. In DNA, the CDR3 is TGTGCCAGCAGCTCCCCTCGCAGGGATGGCTACACCTTC. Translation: CASSSPRRDGYTF.

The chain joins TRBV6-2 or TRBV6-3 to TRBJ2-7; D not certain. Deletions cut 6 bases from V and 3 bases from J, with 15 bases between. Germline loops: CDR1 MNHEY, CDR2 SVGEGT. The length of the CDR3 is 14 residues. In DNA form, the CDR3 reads TGTGCCAGCAGCCCTGCGCTCCTGGGCTACGAGCAGTACTTC. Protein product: CASSPALLGYEQYF.

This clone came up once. DNA of the CDR3: TGTGCCAGCAGCCTCGCGGGAGACCCCTCCTACGAGCAGTACTTC. This codes for CASSLAGDPSYEQYF. The chain employs TRBV9 and TRBJ2-7, with 7 bases matching TRBD2. V shed 4 bases and J 0 bases; nucleotides not matched to a gene: 7. Looked up from germline, CDR1 is SGDLS and CDR2 is YYNGEE. The CDR3 totals 15 residues.

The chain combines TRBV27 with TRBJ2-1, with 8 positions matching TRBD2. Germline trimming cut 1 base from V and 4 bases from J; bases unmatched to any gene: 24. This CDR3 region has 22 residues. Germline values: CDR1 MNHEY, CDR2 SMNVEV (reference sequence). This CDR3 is CASSLYAHPHRASGLLYNEQFF. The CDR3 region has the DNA TGTGCCAGCAGTTTATACGCTCACCCGCACCGGGCTAGCGGGTTACTATACAATGAGCAGTTCTTC.

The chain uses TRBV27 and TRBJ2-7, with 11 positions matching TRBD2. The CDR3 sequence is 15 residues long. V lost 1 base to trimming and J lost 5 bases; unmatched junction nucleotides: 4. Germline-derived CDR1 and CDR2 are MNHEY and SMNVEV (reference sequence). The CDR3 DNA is TGTGCCAGCAGTTTATATAGCGGGAGGGCCGACGAGCAGTACTTC. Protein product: CASSLYSGRADEQYF.

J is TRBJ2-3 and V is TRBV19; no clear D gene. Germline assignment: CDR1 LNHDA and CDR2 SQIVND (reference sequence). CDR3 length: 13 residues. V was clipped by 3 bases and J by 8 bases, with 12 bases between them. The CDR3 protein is CASSMGNRATQYF. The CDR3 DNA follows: TGTGCCAGTAGTATGGGGAATCGGGCTACGCAGTATTTT. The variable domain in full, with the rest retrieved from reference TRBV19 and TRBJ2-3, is DGGITQSPKYLFRKEGQNVTLSCEQNLNHDAMYWYRQDPGQGLRLIYYSQIVNDFQKGDIAEGYSVSREKKESFPLTVTSAQKNPTAFYLCASSMGNRATQYFGPGTRLTVL.

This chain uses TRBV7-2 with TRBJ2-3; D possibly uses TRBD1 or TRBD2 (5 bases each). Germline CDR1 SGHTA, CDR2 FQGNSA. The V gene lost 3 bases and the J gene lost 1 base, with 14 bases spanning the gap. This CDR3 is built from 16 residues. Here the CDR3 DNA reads TGTGCCAGCAGCTTGACGGGACCTGGGGGCACAGATACGCAGTATTTT. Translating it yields CASSLTGPGGTDTQYF.

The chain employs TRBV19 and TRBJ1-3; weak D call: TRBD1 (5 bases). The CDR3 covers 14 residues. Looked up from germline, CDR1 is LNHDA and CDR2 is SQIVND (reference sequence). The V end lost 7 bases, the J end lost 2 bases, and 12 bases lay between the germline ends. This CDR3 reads CASKTGGAGNTIYF. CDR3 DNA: TGTGCCAGTAAGACTGGGGGTGCTGGAAACACCATATATTTT.

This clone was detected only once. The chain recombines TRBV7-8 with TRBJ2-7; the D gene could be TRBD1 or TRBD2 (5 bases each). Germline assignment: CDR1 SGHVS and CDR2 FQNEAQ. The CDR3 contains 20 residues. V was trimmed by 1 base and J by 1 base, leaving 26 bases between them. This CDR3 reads CASSLGFSWVTGEGSYEQYF. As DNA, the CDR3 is TGTGCCAGCAGCTTAGGGTTCTCGTGGGTCACAGGAGAGGGTTCCTACGAGCAGTACTTC.

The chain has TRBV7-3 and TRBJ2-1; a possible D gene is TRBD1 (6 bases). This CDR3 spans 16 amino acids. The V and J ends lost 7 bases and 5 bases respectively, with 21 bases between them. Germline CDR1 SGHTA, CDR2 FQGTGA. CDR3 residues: CASTYPWTVRHNEQFF. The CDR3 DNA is TGTGCCAGCACCTACCCCTGGACAGTTCGCCACAATGAGCAGTTCTTC.

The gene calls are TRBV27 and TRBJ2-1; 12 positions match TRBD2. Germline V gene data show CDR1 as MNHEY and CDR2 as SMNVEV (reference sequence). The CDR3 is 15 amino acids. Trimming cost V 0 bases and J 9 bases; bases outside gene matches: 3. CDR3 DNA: TGTGCCAGCAGTTTATCGGGACTAGCGGGCACTGAGCAGTTCTTC. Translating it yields CASSLSGLAGTEQFF.

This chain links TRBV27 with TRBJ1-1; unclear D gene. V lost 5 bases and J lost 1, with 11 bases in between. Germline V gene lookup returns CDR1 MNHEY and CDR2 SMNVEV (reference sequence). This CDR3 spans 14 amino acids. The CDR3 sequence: CASSVGSQNTEAFF. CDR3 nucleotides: TGTGCCAGCAGTGTTGGTTCCCAGAACACTGAAGCTTTCTTT.

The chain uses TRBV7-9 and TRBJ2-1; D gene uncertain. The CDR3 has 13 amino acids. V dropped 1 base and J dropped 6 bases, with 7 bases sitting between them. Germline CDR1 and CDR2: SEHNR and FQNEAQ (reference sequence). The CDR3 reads CASSLVGSNEQFF. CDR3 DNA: TGTGCCAGCAGCTTAGTTGGAAGCAATGAGCAGTTCTTC.

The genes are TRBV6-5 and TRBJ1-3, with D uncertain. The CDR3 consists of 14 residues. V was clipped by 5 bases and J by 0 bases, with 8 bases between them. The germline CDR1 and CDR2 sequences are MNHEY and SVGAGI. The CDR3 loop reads CASSLGYSGNTIYF. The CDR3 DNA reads TGTGCCAGCAGTCTCGGATACTCTGGAAACACCATATATTTT.

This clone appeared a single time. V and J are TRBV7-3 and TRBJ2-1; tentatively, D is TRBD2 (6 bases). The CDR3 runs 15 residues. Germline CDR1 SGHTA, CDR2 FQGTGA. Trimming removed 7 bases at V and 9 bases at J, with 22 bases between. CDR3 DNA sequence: TGTGCCAGCATCCTCTCCGGAGGGGCTGGCGGTGAGCAGTTCTTC. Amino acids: CASILSGGAGGEQFF.

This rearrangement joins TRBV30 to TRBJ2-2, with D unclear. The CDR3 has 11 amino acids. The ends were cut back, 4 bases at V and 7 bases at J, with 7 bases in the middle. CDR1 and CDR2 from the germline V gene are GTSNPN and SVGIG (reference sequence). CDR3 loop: CAWKFNGELFF. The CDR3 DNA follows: TGTGCCTGGAAATTTAACGGGGAGCTGTTTTTT.

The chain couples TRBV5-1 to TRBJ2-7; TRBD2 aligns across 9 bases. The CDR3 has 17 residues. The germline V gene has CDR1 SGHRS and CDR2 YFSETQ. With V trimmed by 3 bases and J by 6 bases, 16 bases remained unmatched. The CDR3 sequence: CASSSLHVTSGASEQYF. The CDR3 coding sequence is TGCGCCAGCAGCTCCCTTCATGTGACTAGCGGCGCCTCCGAGCAGTACTTC. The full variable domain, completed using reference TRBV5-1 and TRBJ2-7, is KAGVTQTPRYLIKTRGQQVTLSCSPISGHRSVSWYQQTPGQGLQFLFEYFSETQRNKGNFPGRFSGRQFSNSRSEMNVSTLELGDSALYLCASSSLHVTSGASEQYFGPGTRLTVT.

CDR3 sequence reads: CASSRISRPTGMNTEAFF. For the CDR3, the DNA is TGTGCCAGCTCACGAATATCCCGCCCGACGGGGATGAACACTGAAGCTTTCTTT. The chain combines TRBV18 with TRBJ1-1, with no clear D. Germline loops: CDR1 KGHSH, CDR2 LQKENI. Deletions cut 4 bases from V and 0 bases from J, with 21 bases between. The CDR3 is 18 residues long.

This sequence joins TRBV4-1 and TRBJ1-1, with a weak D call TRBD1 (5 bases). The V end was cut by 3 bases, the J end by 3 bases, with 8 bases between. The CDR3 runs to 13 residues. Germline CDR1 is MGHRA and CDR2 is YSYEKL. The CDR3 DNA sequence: TGCGCCAGCAGCCAGGGCAGGGACACTGAAGCTTTCTTT. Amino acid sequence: CASSQGRDTEAFF.

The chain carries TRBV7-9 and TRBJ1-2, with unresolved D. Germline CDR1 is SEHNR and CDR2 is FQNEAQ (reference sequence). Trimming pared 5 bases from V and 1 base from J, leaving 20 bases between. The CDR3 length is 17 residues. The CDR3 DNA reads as TGTGCCAGCAGCCCCGGCGTGGCTCAGTCGGATAACTATGGCTACACCTTC. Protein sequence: CASSPGVAQSDNYGYTF.

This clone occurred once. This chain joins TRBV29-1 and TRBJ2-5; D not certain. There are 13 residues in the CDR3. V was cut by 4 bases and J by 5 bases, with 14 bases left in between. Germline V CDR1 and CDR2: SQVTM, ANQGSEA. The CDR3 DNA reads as TGCAGCGTTGGCCTCCTCTTGGGGGAGACCCAGTACTTC. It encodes CSVGLLLGETQYF.

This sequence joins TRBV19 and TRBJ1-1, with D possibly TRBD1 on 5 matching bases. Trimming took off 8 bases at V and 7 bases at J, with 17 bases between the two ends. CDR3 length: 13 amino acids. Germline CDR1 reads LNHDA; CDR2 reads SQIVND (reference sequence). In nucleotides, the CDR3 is TGTGCCAGTCTTTCCCGACAGCTACGTGAAGCTTTCTTT. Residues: CASLSRQLREAFF.

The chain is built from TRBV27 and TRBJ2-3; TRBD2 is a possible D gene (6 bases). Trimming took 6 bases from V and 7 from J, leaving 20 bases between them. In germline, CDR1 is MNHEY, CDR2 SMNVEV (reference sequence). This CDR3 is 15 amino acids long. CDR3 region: CASRQAGEPMNTQYF. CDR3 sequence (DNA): TGTGCCAGCAGGCAAGCGGGCGAACCGATGAATACGCAGTATTTT.

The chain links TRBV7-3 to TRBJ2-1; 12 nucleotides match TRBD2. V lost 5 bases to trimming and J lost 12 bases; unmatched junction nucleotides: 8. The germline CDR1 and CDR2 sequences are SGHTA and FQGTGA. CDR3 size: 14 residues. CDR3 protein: CASSPTSGRTGQFF. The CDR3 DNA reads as TGTGCCAGCAGCCCGACTAGCGGGAGAACTGGGCAGTTCTTC.

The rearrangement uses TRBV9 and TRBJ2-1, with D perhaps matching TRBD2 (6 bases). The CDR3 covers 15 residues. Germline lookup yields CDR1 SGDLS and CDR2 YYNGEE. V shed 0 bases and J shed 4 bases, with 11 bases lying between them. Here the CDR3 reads CASSVATGAYNEQFF. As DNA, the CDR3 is TGTGCCAGCAGCGTAGCAACGGGAGCGTACAATGAGCAGTTCTTC.

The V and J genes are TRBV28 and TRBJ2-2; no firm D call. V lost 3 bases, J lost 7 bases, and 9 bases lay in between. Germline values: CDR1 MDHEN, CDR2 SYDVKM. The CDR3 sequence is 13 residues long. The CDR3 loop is CASSFIVNGELFF. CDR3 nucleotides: TGTGCCAGCAGTTTCATAGTAAACGGGGAGCTGTTTTTT.

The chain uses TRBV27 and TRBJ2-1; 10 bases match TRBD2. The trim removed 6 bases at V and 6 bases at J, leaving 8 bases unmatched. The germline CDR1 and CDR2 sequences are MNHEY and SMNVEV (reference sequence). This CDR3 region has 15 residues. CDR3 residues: CASSSSGSGPNEQFF. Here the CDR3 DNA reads TGTGCCAGCAGCTCTAGCGGGAGCGGCCCCAATGAGCAGTTCTTC.

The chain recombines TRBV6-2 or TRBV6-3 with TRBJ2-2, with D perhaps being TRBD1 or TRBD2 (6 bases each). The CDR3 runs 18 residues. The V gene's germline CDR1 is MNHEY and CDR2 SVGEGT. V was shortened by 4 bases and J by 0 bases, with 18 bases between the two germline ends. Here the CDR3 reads CASSSTLTGAPNTGELFF. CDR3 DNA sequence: TGTGCCAGCAGTTCCACGCTTACGGGGGCCCCGAACACCGGGGAGCTGTTTTTT.